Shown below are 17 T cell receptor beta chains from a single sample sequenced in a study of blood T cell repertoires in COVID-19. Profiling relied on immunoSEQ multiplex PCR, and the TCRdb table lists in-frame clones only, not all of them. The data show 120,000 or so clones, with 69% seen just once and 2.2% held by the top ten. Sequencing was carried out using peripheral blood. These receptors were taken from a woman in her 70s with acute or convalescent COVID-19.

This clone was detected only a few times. The CDR3 here is CASVQAGGSNEQYF. DNA for the CDR3: TGTGCCAGCGTCCAAGCGGGAGGGAGTAACGAGCAGTACTTC. The chain uses TRBV6-5 and TRBJ2-7, with 10 bases that match TRBD2. The germline gives CDR1 MNHEY, CDR2 SVGAGI. The CDR3 loop spans 14 amino acids. V shed 8 bases and J 5 bases; nucleotides not matched to a gene: 9.

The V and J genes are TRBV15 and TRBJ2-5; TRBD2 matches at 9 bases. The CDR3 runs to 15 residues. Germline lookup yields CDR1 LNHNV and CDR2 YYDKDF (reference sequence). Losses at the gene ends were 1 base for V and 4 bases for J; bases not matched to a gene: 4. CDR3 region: CATSRGGGAPETQYF. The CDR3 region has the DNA TGTGCCACCAGCAGAGGCGGGGGGGCTCCAGAGACCCAGTACTTC. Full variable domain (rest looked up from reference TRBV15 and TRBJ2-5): DAMVIQNPRYQVTQFGKPVTLSCSQTLNHNVMYWYQQKSSQAPKLLFHYYDKDFNNEADTPDNFQSRRPNTSFCFLDIRSPGLGDTAMYLCATSRGGGAPETQYFGPGTRLLVL.

The CDR3 DNA sequence: TGTGCCAGCAGTGCGCCCCGAGACAATGGAAACACCATATATTTT. Its protein product is CASSAPRDNGNTIYF. The gene calls are TRBV25-1 and TRBJ1-3; D gene uncertain. Trimming cost V 4 bases and J 3 bases, with 13 bases left between them. Germline lookup yields CDR1 MGHDK and CDR2 SYGVNS. CDR3 size: 15 residues.

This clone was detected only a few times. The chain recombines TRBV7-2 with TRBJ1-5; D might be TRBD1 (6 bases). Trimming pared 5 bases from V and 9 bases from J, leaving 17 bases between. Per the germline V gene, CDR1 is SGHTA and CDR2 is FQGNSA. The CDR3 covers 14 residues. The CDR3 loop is CASSKGGTGGPQHF. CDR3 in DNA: TGTGCCAGCAGCAAGGGGGGGACCGGCGGGCCCCAGCATTTT.

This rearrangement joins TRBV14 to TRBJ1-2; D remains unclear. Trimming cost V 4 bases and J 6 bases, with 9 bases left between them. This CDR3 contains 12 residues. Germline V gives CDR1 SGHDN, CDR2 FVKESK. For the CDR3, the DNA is TGTGCCAGCAGCCGTTCGGTGGATGGCTACACCTTC. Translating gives CASSRSVDGYTF. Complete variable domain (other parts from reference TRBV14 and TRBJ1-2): EAGVTQFPSHSVIEKGQTVTLRCDPISGHDNLYWYRRVMGKEIKFLLHFVKESKQDESGMPNNRFLAERTGGTYSTLKVQPAELEDSGVYFCASSRSVDGYTFGSGTRLTVV.

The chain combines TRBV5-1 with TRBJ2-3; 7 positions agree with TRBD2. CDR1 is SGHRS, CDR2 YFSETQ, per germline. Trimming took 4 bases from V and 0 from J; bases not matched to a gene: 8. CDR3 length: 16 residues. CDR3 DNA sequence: TGCGCCAGCAGCGGCGGGAGTCTTGGTAGCACAGATACGCAGTATTTT. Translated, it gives CASSGGSLGSTDTQYF.

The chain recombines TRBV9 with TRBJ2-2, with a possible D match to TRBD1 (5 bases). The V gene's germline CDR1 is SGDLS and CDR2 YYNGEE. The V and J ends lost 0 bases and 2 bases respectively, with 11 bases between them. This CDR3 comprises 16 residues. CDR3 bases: TGTGCCAGCAGCGTAGCTTCCAGGGCTAACACCGGGGAGCTGTTTTTT. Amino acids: CASSVASRANTGELFF.

The CDR3 DNA reads TGTGCCAGCAGTGATGGTCAGCGGGACTACAATGAGCAGTTCTTC. It encodes CASSDGQRDYNEQFF. This chain uses TRBV6-4 with TRBJ2-1, with 7 nucleotides matching TRBD2. The germline V gene has CDR1 MRHNA and CDR2 SNTAGT. Trimming took 3 bases from V and 3 from J; bases not matched to a gene: 5. The CDR3 runs to 15 residues.

CDR3 nucleotide sequence: TGTGCCAGCAGTTTAACCCGGAGAAGCACAGATACGCAGTATTTT. This codes for CASSLTRRSTDTQYF. The gene calls are TRBV27 and TRBJ2-3; D is ambiguous. V lost 2 bases, J lost 0 bases, and 9 bases lay in between. This CDR3 has 15 amino acids. The V gene's germline CDR1 is MNHEY and CDR2 SMNVEV (reference sequence).

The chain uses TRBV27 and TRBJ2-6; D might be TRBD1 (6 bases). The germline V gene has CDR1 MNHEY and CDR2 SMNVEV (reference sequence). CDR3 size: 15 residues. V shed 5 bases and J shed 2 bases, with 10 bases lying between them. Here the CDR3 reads CASSVRDTGANVLTF. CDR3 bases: TGTGCCAGCAGTGTCAGGGACACTGGGGCCAACGTCCTGACTTTC.

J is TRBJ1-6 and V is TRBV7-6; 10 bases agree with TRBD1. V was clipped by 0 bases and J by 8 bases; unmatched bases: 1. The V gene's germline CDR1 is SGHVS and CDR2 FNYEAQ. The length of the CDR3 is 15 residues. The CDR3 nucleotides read TGTGCCAGCAGCTTAGCTGGGACAGGGGATTCACCCCTCCACTTT. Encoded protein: CASSLAGTGDSPLHF.

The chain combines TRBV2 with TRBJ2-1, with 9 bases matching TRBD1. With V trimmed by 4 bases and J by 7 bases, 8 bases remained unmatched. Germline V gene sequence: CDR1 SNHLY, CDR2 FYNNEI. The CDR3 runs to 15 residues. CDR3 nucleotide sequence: TGTGCCAGCAGTGGGGGAGACAGGGGGATTAATGAGCAGTTCTTC. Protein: CASSGGDRGINEQFF.

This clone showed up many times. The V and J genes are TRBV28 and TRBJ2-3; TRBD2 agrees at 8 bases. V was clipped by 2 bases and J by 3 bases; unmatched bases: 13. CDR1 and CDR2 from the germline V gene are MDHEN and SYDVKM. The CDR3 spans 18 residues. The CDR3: CASSLRTSGPGGTDTQYF. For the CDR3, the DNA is TGTGCCAGCAGTTTAAGAACTAGCGGCCCAGGTGGTACAGATACGCAGTATTTT.

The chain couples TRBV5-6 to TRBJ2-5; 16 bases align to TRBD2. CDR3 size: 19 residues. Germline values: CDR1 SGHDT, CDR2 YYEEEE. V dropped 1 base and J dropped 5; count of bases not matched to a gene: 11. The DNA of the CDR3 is TGTGCCAGCAGCTTGCCCCCGGGACTAGCGGGAGGGACAAGGGAGACCCAGTACTTC. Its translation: CASSLPPGLAGGTRETQYF.

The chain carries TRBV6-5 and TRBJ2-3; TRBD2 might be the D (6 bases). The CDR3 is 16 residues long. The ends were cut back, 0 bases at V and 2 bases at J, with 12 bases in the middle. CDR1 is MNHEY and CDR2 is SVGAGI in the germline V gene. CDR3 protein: CASSYSVTSNTDTQYF. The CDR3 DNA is TGTGCCAGCAGTTACTCGGTCACTAGCAACACAGATACGCAGTATTTT.

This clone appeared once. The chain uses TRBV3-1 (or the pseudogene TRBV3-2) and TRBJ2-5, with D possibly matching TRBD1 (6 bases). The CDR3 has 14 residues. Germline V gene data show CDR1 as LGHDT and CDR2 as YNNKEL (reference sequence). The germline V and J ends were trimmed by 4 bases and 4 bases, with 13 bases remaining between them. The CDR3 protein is CASSLRGGGETQYF. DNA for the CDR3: TGTGCCAGCAGCCTTCGAGGGGGTGGAGAGACCCAGTACTTC.

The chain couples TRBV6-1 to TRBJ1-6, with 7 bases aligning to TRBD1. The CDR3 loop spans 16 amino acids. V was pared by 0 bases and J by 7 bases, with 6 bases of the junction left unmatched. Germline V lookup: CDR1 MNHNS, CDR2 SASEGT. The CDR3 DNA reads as TGTGCCAGCAGTGAAGCCCCAGGGGGAGGCAATTCACCCCTCCACTTT. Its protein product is CASSEAPGGGNSPLHF.